Here is one T cell receptor (beta chain) with its context. The method was immunoSEQ multiplex PCR; TCRdb's version includes in-frame clones alone and lacks a portion of them. The sample consists of roughly 280,000 clones, about 86% of them appearing once. Germline CDR1 MGHDK, CDR2 SYGVNS. V lost 2 bases and J lost 0, with 13 bases in between. The CDR3 is made up of 16 amino acids. The data were taken from a study of cytomegalovirus exposure and HLA in healthy donors. The J gene is TRBJ1-2, the V gene TRBV25-1, with D possibly matching TRBD1 (5 bases). The specimen was PBMCs. The sequence came from a woman in her late teens or twenties in good health and CMV-seronegative. The CDR3 sequence is CASSELTTGANYGYTF. The DNA of the CDR3 is TGTGCCAGCAGTGAACTTACAACAGGAGCTAACTATGGCTACACCTTC.